At least ten counts were recorded for the clone carrying this T cell receptor beta chain. Time point noted: pre-sensitization, week 0. Treatment denoted: therapeutic diphenylcyclopropenone sensitization with weekly scalp DPC. This record comes from a study of human T cells and chemical hapten exposure. MiXCR, applied by TCRdb to the RACE reads, yields one record per CDR3 protein. The repertoire holds approximately 260,000 distinct CDR3 sequences, with roughly 8% as singletons. Sequenced material: whole blood, taken in connection with sensitization to the hapten diphenylcyclopropenone (DPC). This clonotype was sampled from a man between 18 and 29 years old with alopecia areata. Some clones in this sample may be carry-over from other donors' samples.

The CDR3 DNA sequence: TGTGCCAGCAGTTACCTGACAGGACGGACCGGGGAGCTGTTTTTT. It codes for CASSYLTGRTGELFF. The chain links TRBV6-5 to TRBJ2-2; tentatively, D is TRBD1 (6 bases). Trimming removed 2 bases at V and 5 bases at J, with 12 bases between. Germline CDR1 and CDR2: MNHEY and SVGAGI. This CDR3 is built from 15 residues.